Listed below are T cell receptor beta chains from one sample, sequenced in a study of blood T cell repertoires in COVID-19. Generated by immunoSEQ multiplex PCR, the TCRdb table keeps only in-frame clones and is missing some. Of approximately 440,000 clones in the sample, roughly 91% were seen once. Sample: PBMCs or T cells enriched from blood (not recorded which). All receptors come from a man between 18 and 29 years old who had recovered from COVID-19. Both conserved end residues are part of each CDR3. A D gene is named only where the DNA matches it firmly. Clone size is shown for a subset of rows, as once, few, many or a class of expanded clone.

TRBD2	TRBV7-8	once	TRBJ2-3	CASSLGAGGAVDTQYF	TGTGCCAGCAGCTTAGGTGCCGGGGGGGCAGTAGATACGCAGTATTTT
-	TRBV19	once	TRBJ2-7	CASSIGSEQYF	TGTGCCAGTAGTATCGGGAGCGAGCAGTACTTC
-	TRBV13	-	TRBJ1-5	CASSLGPGSSQPQHF	TGTGCCAGCAGCTTAGGCCCGGGGAGTAGTCAGCCCCAGCATTTT
-	TRBV6-5	-	TRBJ2-7	CASSLLHDAEQYF	TGTGCCAGCAGTTTACTCCATGATGCCGAGCAGTACTTC
-	TRBV9	-	TRBJ2-1	CASSVAAEGNEQFF	TGTGCCAGCAGCGTAGCGGCGGAAGGCAATGAGCAGTTCTTC
-	TRBV14	-	TRBJ2-5	CASSQSVKETQYF	TGTGCCAGCAGCCAGTCGGTAAAAGAGACCCAGTACTTC
-	TRBV12-5	-	TRBJ2-5	CASGFEVETQYF	TGTGCTAGTGGTTTTGAGGTAGAGACCCAGTACTTC
TRBD2	TRBV10-2	-	TRBJ2-3	CASSWSSGTTDTQYF	TGCGCCAGCAGTTGGTCTAGCGGGACCACAGATACGCAGTATTTT
-	TRBV6-5	-	TRBJ1-1	CASSYEENTEAFF	TGTGCCAGCAGTTACGAGGAGAACACTGAAGCTTTCTTT
-	TRBV11-2	-	TRBJ1-6	CASSEDAGGSPLHF	TGTGCCAGCAGTGAAGACGCCGGGGGTTCACCCCTCCACTTT
TRBD2	TRBV2	-	TRBJ2-1	CASEREAYNEQFF	TGTGCCAGTGAGCGGGAGGCATACAATGAGCAGTTCTTC
-	TRBV11-2	once	TRBJ2-6	CASSLGRDSFSGANVLTF	TGTGCCAGCAGCTTAGGGCGGGACAGCTTCTCTGGGGCCAACGTCCTGACTTTC
TRBD1	TRBV19	-	TRBJ2-7	CASSIGDRFLNEQYF	TGTGCCAGTAGTATAGGGGACAGATTTCTAAACGAGCAGTACTTC
TRBD2	TRBV27	-	TRBJ2-1	CASSFTSGEQFF	TGTGCCAGCAGTTTCACTAGCGGAGAGCAGTTCTTC
TRBD2	TRBV2	once	TRBJ2-1	CASSGLAGYNEQFF	TGTGCCAGCAGTGGACTAGCGGGGTACAATGAGCAGTTCTTC